This TCR beta chain was observed in a study of memory CD4+ T cells and cytomegalovirus serostatus. The sort gate was single viable CD3+CD4+CD8-CD45RO+ cells for memory CD4+ T cells. Clones were sequenced by immunoSEQ multiplex PCR, and TCRdb holds only the in-frame ones, with some missing. The table lists tens of thousands of clones, less than 85% of them singletons. CDR1 and CDR2 from the germline V gene are SGHTA and FQGTGA. Trimming pared 2 bases from V and 2 bases from J, leaving 18 bases between. CDR3 length: 17 amino acids. The V and J genes are TRBV7-3 and TRBJ2-5, with D maybe TRBD2 (6 bases). The sequencing input was memory CD4+ T cells from blood. The sequence derives from an adult in good health and CMV-seronegative. CDR3 nucleotide sequence: TGTGCCAGCAGCTTAGGCCGGGGCGGTAGCGGACAAGAGACCCAGTACTTC. Its translation: CASSLGRGGSGQETQYF.